This T cell receptor (beta chain) was profiled in a study of patients and donors after allogeneic stem cell transplantation. TCRdb reprocessed the RT-PCR reads via MiXCR and lists one record per CDR3 protein. The sample holds 390,000 or so distinct CDR3 sequences, roughly 17% seen once. This CDR3 has 16 residues. The junction had 10 bases not matched to a gene; V was cut back by 3 bases and J by 6 bases. The germline V gene encodes CDR1 LGHNA and CDR2 YSLEER. This clonotype was seen a few times. This clonotype was obtained from a human donor who was either an allogeneic HSCT recipient or a stem cell or donor lymphocyte infusion donor (not recorded which). It is not recorded whose cells these are; they may come from a transplant donor. Sequencing used blood, either unsorted or a sorted T cell fraction (not recorded which). The V call is TRBV4-3, the J call TRBJ2-3; 9 positions match TRBD1. The CDR3, as DNA: TGCGCCAGCAGCCAGGGACAGGGTAAATTCTACGATACGCAGTATTTT. This translates into CASSQGQGKFYDTQYF.